These 16 T cell receptor beta chains originate from one sample sequenced in a study of T-cell memory formation after mild COVID-19. TCRdb redid the calling of the 5' RACE reads with MiXCR, one entry per CDR3 protein. The table records under 300,000 distinct CDR3 sequences, about a sixth of them present only once. Sequencing input: PBMCs or a T cell subset sorted from them (not recorded which). Receptor source: a man between 18 and 35 years old who had mild COVID-19 (a few samples of this study predate the infection). Cell type and time point are not known.

The chain has TRBV21-1 and TRBJ1-4; the table's D call of TRBD1 was not tested on the DNA. TRBV21-1 is tagged as a pseudogene. This CDR3 contains 14 residues. The CDR3 loop is CASSKGGRNEKLFF. The CDR3 coding sequence is TGTGCCAGCAGCAAAGGGGGCAGAAATGAAAAACTGTTTTTT.

This chain links TRBV6-1 with TRBJ2-2; 7 bases align to TRBD1. CDR1 is MNHNS, CDR2 SASEGT, per germline. The V segment lost 3 bases and the J segment 4 bases; nucleotides outside the gene matches: 8. This CDR3 has 16 residues. This CDR3 reads CASSERGQPITGELFF. For the CDR3, the DNA is TGTGCCAGCAGTGAGAGGGGACAGCCGATCACCGGGGAGCTGTTTTTT.

The chain employs TRBV3-1 and TRBJ2-6; no reliable D call. Germline CDR1 reads LGHDT; CDR2 reads YNNKEL (reference sequence). V gave up 1 base and J gave up 3 bases, with 7 bases separating them. This CDR3 region has 15 residues. CDR3 amino acids: CASSQGRDGANVLTF. The CDR3 DNA follows: TGTGCCAGCAGCCAAGGAAGGGATGGGGCCAACGTCCTGACTTTC.

In its sample, this clonotype was seen a few times. The rearrangement links TRBV20-1 to TRBJ1-5; tentative D call: TRBD1 (5 bases). The CDR3 sequence is 18 residues long. V was pared by 4 bases and J by 2 bases, with 24 bases between. CDR1 and CDR2 (germline): DFQATT, SNEGSKA (reference sequence). CDR3: CSAKENGPGGGGNQPQHF. In nucleotides, the CDR3 is TGCAGTGCTAAAGAGAACGGACCTGGGGGAGGGGGCAATCAGCCCCAGCATTTT.

This clonotype was counted ten times or more. The rearrangement uses TRBV27 and TRBJ2-2; weak D call: TRBD2 (6 bases). Germline CDR1 and CDR2: MNHEY and SMNVEV (reference sequence). V dropped 3 bases and J dropped 4 bases, with 9 bases sitting between them. The CDR3 covers 14 residues. As DNA, the CDR3 is TGTGCCAGCAGTTTCCCCGGGGGCACCGGGGAGCTGTTTTTT. Protein sequence: CASSFPGGTGELFF.

This clonotype was picked up a small number of times. The V call is TRBV7-9, the J call TRBJ2-1; no firm D call. Germline V lookup: CDR1 SEHNR, CDR2 FQNEAQ (reference sequence). The CDR3 is 16 amino acids. With 5 bases removed from V and 6 bases from J, the gap between germline ends came to 20 bases. The CDR3: CASSHKVRVGRNEQFF. The CDR3, as DNA: TGTGCCAGCAGCCATAAGGTCCGGGTGGGTCGCAATGAGCAGTTCTTC.

The chain combines TRBV7-8 with TRBJ2-1, with D unclear. Per the germline V gene, CDR1 is SGHVS and CDR2 is FQNEAQ. This CDR3 comprises 14 residues. Trimming shortened V by 7 bases and J by 6 bases, and 16 bases separated the two germline ends. The CDR3 loop is CASTPSGPGNEQFF. DNA of the CDR3: TGTGCCAGCACCCCCTCTGGGCCAGGCAATGAGCAGTTCTTC.

V is TRBV12-3 or TRBV12-4 and J is TRBJ2-7; D call uncertain. The CDR3 runs 13 residues. V was pared by 3 bases and J by 4 bases, with 10 bases between. The CDR3 coding sequence is TGTGCCAGCAGTTTTTCCGGGTTGTACGAGCAGTACTTC. Translating it yields CASSFSGLYEQYF.

The rearrangement uses TRBV7-2 and TRBJ2-2, with 11 bases matching TRBD2. The V gene end was trimmed by 3 bases and the J gene end by 4 bases; junction bases not matched to a gene: 4. Germline loops: CDR1 SGHTA, CDR2 FQGNSA. The CDR3 covers 16 residues. CDR3: CASSLLAGGLTGELFF. CDR3 DNA: TGTGCCAGCAGCTTGCTAGCGGGGGGACTCACCGGGGAGCTGTTTTTT.

This clonotype was detected only a few times. The chain couples TRBV24-1 to TRBJ2-5; the D gene is possibly TRBD1 (7 bases). Between the trimmed V and J ends, which lost 3 bases and 7 bases, there was a span of 17 bases. The CDR3 is 15 residues long. The germline CDR1 and CDR2 sequences are KGHDR and SFDVKD. The CDR3 DNA sequence: TGTGCCACCAGTGATCCGACGGAGGGGGCCGGGACCCAGTACTTC. Translating it yields CATSDPTEGAGTQYF.

This chain's CDR3 is CASSLDSQGGVVQYF. The CDR3 DNA reads as TGCGCCAGCAGCTTGGATTCACAGGGGGGTGTAGTGCAGTACTTC. The chain couples TRBV5-1 to TRBJ2-7; TRBD1 aligns across 8 bases. J lost 9 bases, V lost 0 bases, and 11 bases had no gene match. Looked up from germline, CDR1 is SGHRS and CDR2 is YFSETQ. The CDR3 is 15 amino acids.

This clonotype has only a few counts. The chain joins TRBV12-3 or TRBV12-4 to TRBJ2-7, with D possibly being TRBD1 (5 bases). The CDR3 spans 12 residues. V was clipped by 4 bases and J by 6 bases, with 10 bases between them. CDR3 nucleotides: TGTGCCAGCAGTTCTTGGGGCGGCGAGCAGTACGTC. The encoded protein is CASSSWGGEQYV.

The rearrangement joins TRBV4-3 to TRBJ2-1, with D tentatively TRBD1 or TRBD2 (6 bases each). The CDR3 spans 16 residues. Looked up from germline, CDR1 is LGHNA and CDR2 is YSLEER. V shed 4 bases and J shed 4 bases, with 17 bases lying between them. In DNA, the CDR3 is TGCGCCAGCAGCCGCCAGCCCCGGGGGCCATACAATGAGCAGTTCTTC. As protein: CASSRQPRGPYNEQFF.

The chain uses TRBV11-2 and TRBJ2-3; 11 nucleotides line up with TRBD2. The J segment lost 4 bases and the V segment lost 1 base, leaving 4 bases of the junction unmatched. This CDR3 contains 16 residues. Germline V CDR1 and CDR2: SGHAT, FQNNGV. CDR3 in amino acids: CASSLVAGGQPDTQYF. CDR3 nucleotide sequence: TGTGCCAGCAGCTTAGTAGCGGGGGGGCAACCAGATACGCAGTATTTT.

This chain joins TRBV28 and TRBJ1-5; no firm D call. Trimming took off 5 bases at V and 6 bases at J, with 26 bases between the two ends. This CDR3 is built from 18 residues. Germline CDR1 MDHEN, CDR2 SYDVKM. CDR3 protein: CASSSYGARPPASQPQHF. CDR3 coding DNA: TGTGCCAGCAGTAGCTATGGAGCCAGGCCACCAGCAAGTCAGCCCCAGCATTTT.

There are a few counts of this clonotype. The V and J genes are TRBV5-1 and TRBJ2-1; no reliable D call. Per the germline V gene, CDR1 is SGHRS and CDR2 is YFSETQ. V lost 1 base and J lost 7, with 18 bases in between. The CDR3 extends over 16 amino acids. The CDR3: CASSLPGLSVGNEQFF. CDR3 nucleotide sequence: TGCGCCAGCAGCTTGCCAGGTCTCTCGGTGGGAAATGAGCAGTTCTTC.